The 4 T cell receptor beta chains presented below share a single source sample, sequenced in a study of identical twins. TCRdb re-called the 5' RACE reads through MiXCR, storing one row per CDR3 protein. The table has 1.5 million to 2 million distinct CDR3 sequences, less than 40% seen once; the top ten hold approximately 0.29%. The sample taken for sequencing was cord blood. These TCRs come from a newborn girl in good health.

This clonotype appeared a few times. The CDR3 protein is CAISVGRKGDTQYF. The CDR3 coding sequence is TGTGCCATCAGCGTCGGGAGGAAGGGAGATACGCAGTATTTT. This rearrangement joins TRBV10-3 to TRBJ2-3, with 7 bases identical to TRBD2. This CDR3 has 14 amino acids. CDR1 is ENHRY, CDR2 SYGVKD, per germline. The V segment lost 6 bases and the J segment 5 bases; nucleotides outside the gene matches: 8.

The rearrangement uses TRBV2 and TRBJ1-2; D call uncertain. Trimming took off 6 bases at V and 3 bases at J, with 17 bases between the two ends. Germline CDR1 reads SNHLY; CDR2 reads FYNNEI. The CDR3 consists of 15 residues. The CDR3: CASSGVIGSDYGYTF. In DNA, the CDR3 is TGTGCCAGCAGCGGGGTCATCGGGTCCGACTATGGCTACACCTTC.

The chain uses TRBV24-1 and TRBJ2-5; 8 bases are shared with TRBD2. V lost 7 bases and J lost 11; bases outside the gene matches: 8. Germline CDR1 reads KGHDR; CDR2 reads SFDVKD. The CDR3 loop spans 12 amino acids. The CDR3 coding sequence is TGTGCCACCAGCGGACTAGCAAGGGAGCAGTACTTC. Translation gives CATSGLAREQYF.

This clonotype was counted between two and nine times. The chain carries TRBV7-2 and TRBJ2-7, with D maybe TRBD1 (5 bases). This CDR3 spans 15 amino acids. CDR1 and CDR2 from the germline V gene are SGHTA and FQGNSA. The V and J ends lost 2 bases and 2 bases respectively, with 13 bases between them. CDR3 amino acids: CASSLRSGPAYEQYF. As DNA, the CDR3 is TGTGCCAGCAGCTTAAGATCAGGGCCAGCCTACGAGCAGTACTTC.